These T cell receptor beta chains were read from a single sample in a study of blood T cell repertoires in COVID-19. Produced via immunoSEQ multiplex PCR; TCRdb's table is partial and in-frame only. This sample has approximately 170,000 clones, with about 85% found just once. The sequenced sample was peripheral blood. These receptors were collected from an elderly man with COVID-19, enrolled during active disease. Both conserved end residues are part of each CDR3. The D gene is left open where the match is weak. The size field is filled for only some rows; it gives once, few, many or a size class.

CASGLEQGEKLFF TGTGCTAGTGGTTTGGAACAGGGTGAAAAACTGTTTTTT TRBJ1-4 . . TRBV12-5
CASSQGALGTEAFF TGCGCCAGCAGCCAGGGGGCTCTGGGCACTGAAGCTTTCTTT TRBJ1-1 TRBD1 once TRBV5-1
CASSGTSGEETQYF TGTGCCAGCAGCGGGACTAGCGGGGAAGAGACCCAGTACTTC TRBJ2-5 TRBD2 . TRBV4-2
CASSIDRGNTGELFF TGCGCCAGCAGCATCGACAGGGGAAACACCGGGGAGCTGTTTTTT TRBJ2-2 TRBD1 . TRBV5-1
CASGSPSGQLNTEAFF TGTGCTAGTGGTTCCCCCTCGGGACAGCTGAACACTGAAGCTTTCTTT TRBJ1-1 TRBD1 . TRBV12-5
CASSDSGGAYEQYF TGTGCCAGCAGCGATAGCGGGGGAGCCTACGAGCAGTACTTC TRBJ2-7 TRBD2 . TRBV6-2/TRBV6-3
CASSLLPGTGAYEQYF TGTGCCAGCAGTTTACTCCCCGGGACAGGAGCCTACGAGCAGTACTTC TRBJ2-7 TRBD1 . TRBV27
CASSLDGQGNSPLHF TGTGCCAGCAGCTTGGATGGACAGGGAAATTCACCCCTCCACTTT TRBJ1-6 TRBD1 . TRBV5-5
CASSPRGAGNNSPLHF TGTGCCAGCAGCCCCCGGGGGGCAGGAAATAATTCACCCCTCCACTTT TRBJ1-6 . . TRBV27
CASSIQVHTEAFF TGTGCCAGCTCAATTCAGGTTCACACTGAAGCTTTCTTT TRBJ1-1 . once TRBV18
CASSLETSVRQVSGGVTGNTIYF TGCGCCAGCAGCTTGGAAACCTCTGTACGGCAGGTTTCTGGCGGGGTCACTGGAAACACCATATATTTT TRBJ1-3 . . TRBV5-1
CASVDSRDQPQHF TGTGCCAGCGTTGACTCCCGTGATCAGCCCCAGCATTTT TRBJ1-5 . once TRBV6-5
CASSYTGQKFNYGYTF TGTGCCAGCAGTTACACTGGACAGAAGTTTAACTATGGCTACACCTTC TRBJ1-2 . . TRBV6-5
CSASLPGQGRGRYGYTF TGCAGTGCTAGTCTTCCGGGACAGGGGCGGGGTCGCTATGGCTACACCTTC TRBJ1-2 TRBD1 . TRBV20-1
CASSPRSLNSNQPQHF TGTGCCAGCAGCCCCAGGTCCCTTAATAGCAATCAGCCCCAGCATTTT TRBJ1-5 . . TRBV7-9
CASTPIRGSGANVLTF TGTGCCAGCACCCCAATCAGGGGGTCTGGGGCCAACGTCCTGACTTTC TRBJ2-6 TRBD1 . TRBV27
CASSVEGSDGNTIYF TGTGCCAGCAGCGTAGAGGGGTCTGATGGAAACACCATATATTTT TRBJ1-3 . . TRBV9
CASSKAGTGCEQYF TGTGCCAGCAGCAAAGCGGGGACAGGGTGCGAGCAGTACTTC TRBJ2-7 . . TRBV21-1
CASSLDWSSYNSPLHF TGCGCCAGCAGCTTGGATTGGAGCTCCTATAATTCACCCCTCCACTTT TRBJ1-6 . . TRBV5-1
CASSYSLRGSYEQYF TGTGCCAGCAGTTACTCGCTCAGGGGGTCCTACGAGCAGTACTTC TRBJ2-7 TRBD1 once TRBV6-5
CASTNQGGDTEAFF TGTGCCAGCACCAACCAGGGGGGAGATACTGAAGCTTTCTTT TRBJ1-1 TRBD1 . TRBV4-2
CASSDREATNEKLFF TGTGCCAGCAGTGACAGGGAGGCAACTAATGAAAAACTGTTTTTT TRBJ1-4 TRBD1 . TRBV6-6
CASSLGGTGVYEQYF TGTGCCAGCAGCTTGGGCGGGACAGGGGTCTACGAGCAGTACTTC TRBJ2-7 TRBD1 . TRBV5-4
CASSFKEGGESGYTF TGTGCCAGCAGCTTCAAGGAAGGGGGCGAGAGTGGCTACACCTTC TRBJ1-2 TRBD1 . TRBV7-3
CASSSGGQGNEKLFF TGCGCCAGCAGCTCTGGGGGACAGGGGAATGAAAAACTGTTTTTT TRBJ1-4 TRBD1 . TRBV5-1
CASAGTGGRGDGYTF TGCGCCAGCGCCGGGACAGGGGGCCGGGGTGATGGCTACACCTTC TRBJ1-2 TRBD1 . TRBV5-1
CASSRLLSPIAGALGLRQYF TGTGCCAGCAGTCGCTTACTATCTCCCATAGCGGGGGCCCTCGGACTACGGCAGTACTTC TRBJ2-7 TRBD2 . TRBV27
CASSRTQGNGSPLHF TGTGCCAGCAGCCGCACGCAGGGGAATGGCTCACCCCTCCACTTT TRBJ1-6 . few TRBV3-1/TRBV3-2
CASRTVNSNQPQHF TGTGCCAGTAGGACAGTTAATAGCAATCAGCCCCAGCATTTT TRBJ1-5 . . TRBV19
CASSPAGSPLHF TGTGCCAGCAGCCCCGCAGGGTCACCCCTCCACTTT TRBJ1-6 . . TRBV7-8
CASSDQRGTGNEQFF TGCGCCAGCAGCGATCAGCGGGGTACCGGGAATGAGCAGTTCTTC TRBJ2-1 TRBD2 . TRBV5-1
CASTTTNLAGSLAKNIQYF TGTGCCAGCACCACCACGAACCTAGCGGGGTCCCTAGCCAAAAACATTCAGTACTTC TRBJ2-4 TRBD2 few TRBV7-9
CAAWDLLSSGNTIYF TGTGCCGCCTGGGACTTACTTAGCTCTGGAAACACCATATATTTT TRBJ1-3 . . TRBV6-5
CASSPTGGRYGYTF TGTGCCAGCAGCCCCACAGGGGGTCGCTATGGCTACACCTTC TRBJ1-2 TRBD1 few TRBV3-1/TRBV3-2
CASSSSTGGSYEQYF TGTGCCAGCAGCTCTTCGACAGGGGGCTCCTACGAGCAGTACTTC TRBJ2-7 TRBD1 . TRBV7-9
CASSRTRDYNEQFF TGTGCCAGCAGCCGGACTAGAGACTACAATGAGCAGTTCTTC TRBJ2-1 TRBD2 . TRBV6-5
CASGQGVPETQYF TGTGCCAGCGGGCAGGGGGTCCCAGAGACCCAGTACTTC TRBJ2-5 TRBD1 few TRBV28
CASSRDRLYGYTF TGTGCCAGCAGCCGGGACAGGCTCTATGGCTACACCTTC TRBJ1-2 TRBD1 . TRBV7-9
CASSGDRDEKLFF TGTGCCAGCAGTGGGGACAGGGATGAAAAACTGTTTTTT TRBJ1-4 TRBD1 once TRBV9
CASSLTGKTGRVRGNEQFF TGTGCCAGCAGCTTAACTGGGAAAACGGGGAGGGTTCGAGGCAATGAGCAGTTCTTC TRBJ2-1 TRBD2 few TRBV7-9
CASSGTGAGWSPLHF TGTGCCAGCTCCGGGACAGGGGCCGGGTGGTCACCCCTCCACTTT TRBJ1-6 TRBD1 . TRBV28
CASTRRGGNQPQHF TGTGCCAGCACTAGACGGGGGGGTAATCAGCCCCAGCATTTT TRBJ1-5 . . TRBV27
CASRSGRGNEKLFF TGTGCCAGCAGGTCGGGCAGGGGGAATGAAAAACTGTTTTTT TRBJ1-4 TRBD1 once TRBV6-6